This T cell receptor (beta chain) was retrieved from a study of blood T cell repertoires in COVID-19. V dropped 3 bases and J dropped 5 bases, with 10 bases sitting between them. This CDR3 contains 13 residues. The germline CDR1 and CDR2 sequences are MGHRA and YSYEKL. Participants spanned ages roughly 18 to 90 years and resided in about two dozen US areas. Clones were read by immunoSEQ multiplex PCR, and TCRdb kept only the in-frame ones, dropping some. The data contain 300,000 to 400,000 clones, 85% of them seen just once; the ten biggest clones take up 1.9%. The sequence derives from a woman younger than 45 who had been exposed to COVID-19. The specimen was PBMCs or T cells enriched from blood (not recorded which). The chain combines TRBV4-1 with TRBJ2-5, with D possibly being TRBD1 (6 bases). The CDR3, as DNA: TGCGCCAGCAGCCAGAGGCAGGGGGAGACCCAGTACTTC. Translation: CASSQRQGETQYF.